This T cell receptor (beta chain) originates from a study of OX40 agonist ivuxolimab in advanced cancers. About the investigation overall: Ivuxolimab was a fully human IgG2 agonistic monoclonal antibody targeting the costimulatory receptor OX40 (CD134). The paper covers the monotherapy dose-escalation part of the phase I ivuxolimab trial, which included N ≈ 50 patients. The purpose of peripheral TCRbeta sequencing was to test whether ivuxolimab changed TCR sequence diversity and led to clonal T-cell expansion. In the dose-escalation cohort, more than 75% of patients were male, and the mean age was approximately 55 years, with a range of about 23 to 85. Partial responses occurred in three dose-escalation patients, of whom one had hepatocellular carcinoma and two had cutaneous melanoma. Intravenous ivuxolimab was administered to patients every 2 weeks at six dose levels: 0.01, 0.1, 0.3, 1.5, 3 and 10 mg/kg. Patients were allowed to have had prior anti-PD-1, anti-PD-L1 or anti-CTLA-4 therapy, and roughly 40% of the dose-escalation patients had been treated with checkpoint inhibitors. Of the approximately 50 dose-escalation patients, hepatocellular carcinoma was present in around 19, melanoma in around 15, renal cell carcinoma in 9 and head and neck cancer in 9.

The CDR3 goes from the cysteine to the phenylalanine over 14 residues. Only CDR3 DNA remains: 42 bases, in frame from the first base. Reading the germline V gene (reference sequence) gives CDR1 LNHDA and CDR2 SQIVND. V loses 5 bases at its end and J loses 0 bases; junction bases beyond the gene matches: 4. Summary of the overall study and its limitations: Partial responders in the 0.1-3.0 mg/kg groups had among the lowest normalized peripheral clonal expansion, especially among CD8+ T cells. Low levels of normalized T-cell clonal expansion were also seen in some patients who did not respond. After ivuxolimab, expanded clones were on average more numerous among CD8+ T cells than among CD4+ T cells. The antigen specificity of the clonally expanded peripheral T cells was not determined. At doses of 0.1 to 3.0 mg/kg, clonal expansion of both CD4+ and CD8+ blood T cells was observed from baseline to week 6.

Genomic DNA was extracted from sorted cells for sequencing of the TCRbeta CDR3 region. TCRbeta CDR3 regions were sequenced using the immunoSEQ Assay. Here the immuneACCESS table is served through TCRdb, limited to in-frame sequences with V and J called. Missing clones are a known gap in these copies; in checked studies unresolved V genes cover under half, and the rest lacks a known reason. Here the sample has about 50,000 clones; about 92% occur a single time. The leading ten clones occupy approximately 6% of the sample. In regard to this clone: Its antigen remains undetermined. No base qualities exist here, and no much larger clone lies one base off it.

Patients with autoimmune disease history or receiving systemic immunosuppression were excluded from the trial. Peripheral blood for TCR sequencing was collected from all dose cohorts at baseline, on cycle 4 day 1, and on cycle 7 day 1. Samples came from an open-label, multicenter, first-in-human phase I dose-escalation trial of ivuxolimab. The trial enrolled adults with locally advanced or metastatic head and neck squamous cell, hepatocellular, melanoma or renal cell carcinoma. Before TCR sequencing, CD4+ T cells and CD8+ T cells were sorted from peripheral blood as separate populations. This sample comprised CD4+ or CD8+ T cells sorted from blood, obtained in a trial of the OX40 agonist ivuxolimab. The receptor's source is an adult with an advanced solid tumor such as melanoma, head and neck, liver or kidney cancer. This sequence uses TRBV19 and TRBJ2-7, with 7 junctional bases fitting TRBD2. The encoded CDR3 is CASSSRETSYEQYF. The DNA sequence follows: TGTGCCAGTAGTTCGCGGGAGACCTCCTACGAGCAGTACTTC.